This T cell receptor (beta chain) derives from a study of blood T cell repertoires in COVID-19. Study-level information: Samples taken during acute and convalescent COVID-19 were collected in the United States, Italy and Spain.

The repertoire was sequenced with immunoSEQ multiplex PCR; TCRdb's copy has only in-frame clones and lacks some. Of roughly 130,000 clones listed, approximately 89% were seen once; the top ten hold less than 4.5%. Germline values: CDR1 SGDLS, CDR2 YYNGEE. The CDR3 runs to 15 residues. The J segment lost 5 bases and the V segment lost 0 bases, leaving 2 bases of the junction unmatched. The genes are TRBV9 and TRBJ2-5; 12 bases match TRBD2. The clonotype was recovered from a woman aged 60-70 years with acute or convalescent COVID-19. Material for sequencing was peripheral blood. The CDR3 nucleotides are TGTGCCAGCAGCGTAGCTAGCGGGAGGGGTGAGACCCAGTACTTC. Translated, it gives CASSVASGRGETQYF.